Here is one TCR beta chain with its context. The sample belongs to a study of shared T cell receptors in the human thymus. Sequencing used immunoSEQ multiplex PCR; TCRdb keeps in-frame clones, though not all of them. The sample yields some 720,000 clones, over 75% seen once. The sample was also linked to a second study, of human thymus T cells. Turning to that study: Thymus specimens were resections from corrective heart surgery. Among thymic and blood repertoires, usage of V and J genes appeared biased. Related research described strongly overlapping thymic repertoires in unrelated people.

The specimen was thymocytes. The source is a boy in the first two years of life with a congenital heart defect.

CDR3 coding DNA: TGTGCCAGCAGCTTAGAAGCCGCCACCGGGGAGCTGTTTTTT. The encoded protein is CASSLEAATGELFF. V is TRBV7-9 and J is TRBJ2-2; D ambiguous. Germline V gene sequence: CDR1 SEHNR, CDR2 FQNEAQ (reference sequence). V was trimmed by 1 base and J by 4 bases, leaving 7 bases between them. There are 14 residues in the CDR3.